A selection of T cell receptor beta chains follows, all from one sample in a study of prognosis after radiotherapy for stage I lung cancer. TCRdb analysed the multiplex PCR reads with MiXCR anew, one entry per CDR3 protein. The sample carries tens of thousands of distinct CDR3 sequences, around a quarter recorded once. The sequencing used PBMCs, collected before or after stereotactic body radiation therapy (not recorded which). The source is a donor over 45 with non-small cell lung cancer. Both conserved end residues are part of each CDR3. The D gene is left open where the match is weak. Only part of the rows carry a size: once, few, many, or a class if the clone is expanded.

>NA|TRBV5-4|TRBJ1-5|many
TGTGCCAGCAGCCCCGCTCCCAATCAGCCCCAGCATTTT
CASSPAPNQPQHF
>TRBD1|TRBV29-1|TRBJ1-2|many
TGCAGCGTTGAAGCGTTATGGGCGATCAGGGACAGGGGTAACTATGGCTACACCTTC
CSVEALWAIRDRGNYGYTF
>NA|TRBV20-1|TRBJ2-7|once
TGCAGTGCTATTTCGGGGCAGACTAAAAACGAGCAATACTTC
CSAISGQTKNEQYF
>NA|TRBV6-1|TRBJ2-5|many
TGTGCCAGCAGTCAGACCAGTAGGGCCCAGTACTTC
CASSQTSRAQYF
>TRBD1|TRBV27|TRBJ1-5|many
TGTGCCAGCAGTTTCCAGACAGGGGGACGGCGTAGGCCCCAGCATTTT
CASSFQTGGRRRPQHF
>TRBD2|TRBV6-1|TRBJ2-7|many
TGTGCCAGCAGTGCCAGAACTAGCGGGGGGGCCTACGAGCAGTACTTC
CASSARTSGGAYEQYF
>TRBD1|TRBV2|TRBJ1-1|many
TGTGCCAGCAGTGAAGACAGGGGGACTGAAGCTTTCTTT
CASSEDRGTEAFF
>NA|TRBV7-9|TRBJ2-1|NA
TGTGCCAGCACCTCCGGATACCGGGACACCCGCCATGAGCAGTTCTTC
CASTSGYRDTRHEQFF
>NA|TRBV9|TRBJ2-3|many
TGTGCCAGCACCGCCTCGGACAGCACAGATACGCAGTATTTT
CASTASDSTDTQYF
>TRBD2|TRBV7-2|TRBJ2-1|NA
TGTGCCAGCAGCTTAGCGCTTATAGTTACTAGCGGTTACAATGAGCAGTTCTTC
CASSLALIVTSGYNEQFF
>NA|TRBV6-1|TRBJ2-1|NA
TGTGCCAGCACTATCGCGGCGGCGCCTAAGCTTAGAGACTATGAGCAGTTCTTC
CASTIAAAPKLRDYEQFF
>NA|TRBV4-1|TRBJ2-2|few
TGCGCCAGCAGCCAACCCCTCGGGACTGACGGGGAGCTGTTTTTT
CASSQPLGTDGELFF
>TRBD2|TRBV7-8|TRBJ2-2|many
TGTGCCAGCAGCTACAGGACTAGCGGGGGGACGAACACCGGGGAGCTGTTTTTT
CASSYRTSGGTNTGELFF
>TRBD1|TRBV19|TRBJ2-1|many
TGTGCCAGTAGTCCATCAAGGACAGGGCGTAACAATGAGCAGTTCTTC
CASSPSRTGRNNEQFF
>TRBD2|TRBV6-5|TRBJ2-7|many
TGTGCCAGCAGTTATAATCGTGCGGGGGAAAGCTCCTACGAGCAGTACTTC
CASSYNRAGESSYEQYF
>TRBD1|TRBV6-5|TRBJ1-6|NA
TGTGCCAGCAGTTGGGGACAGGGGGTCGGTTCACCCGTCCACTTT
CASSWGQGVGSPVHF
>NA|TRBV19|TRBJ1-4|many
TGTGCCAGTAGTATATTGGCAGGGACGGGTGAAAAACTGTTTTTT
CASSILAGTGEKLFF
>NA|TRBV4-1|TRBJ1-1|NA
TGCGCCAGCGCTCGGGGGGGGAACACTGAAGCTTTCTTT
CASARGGNTEAFF
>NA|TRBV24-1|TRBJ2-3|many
TGTGCCACCAGTGAGAAGCGGGCCCGCACAGATACGCAGTATTTT
CATSEKRARTDTQYF
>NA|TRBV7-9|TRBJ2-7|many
TGTGCCAGCAGCTTGGGTCAGTACGAGCAGTACTTC
CASSLGQYEQYF
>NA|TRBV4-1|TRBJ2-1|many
TGCGCCAGCAGCCAAGATACTAGAGGGGCAAATGAGCAGTTCTTC
CASSQDTRGANEQFF
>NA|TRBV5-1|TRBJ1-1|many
TGCGCCAGCAGCCCGGGGGACGGACCTGAAGCTTTCTTT
CASSPGDGPEAFF